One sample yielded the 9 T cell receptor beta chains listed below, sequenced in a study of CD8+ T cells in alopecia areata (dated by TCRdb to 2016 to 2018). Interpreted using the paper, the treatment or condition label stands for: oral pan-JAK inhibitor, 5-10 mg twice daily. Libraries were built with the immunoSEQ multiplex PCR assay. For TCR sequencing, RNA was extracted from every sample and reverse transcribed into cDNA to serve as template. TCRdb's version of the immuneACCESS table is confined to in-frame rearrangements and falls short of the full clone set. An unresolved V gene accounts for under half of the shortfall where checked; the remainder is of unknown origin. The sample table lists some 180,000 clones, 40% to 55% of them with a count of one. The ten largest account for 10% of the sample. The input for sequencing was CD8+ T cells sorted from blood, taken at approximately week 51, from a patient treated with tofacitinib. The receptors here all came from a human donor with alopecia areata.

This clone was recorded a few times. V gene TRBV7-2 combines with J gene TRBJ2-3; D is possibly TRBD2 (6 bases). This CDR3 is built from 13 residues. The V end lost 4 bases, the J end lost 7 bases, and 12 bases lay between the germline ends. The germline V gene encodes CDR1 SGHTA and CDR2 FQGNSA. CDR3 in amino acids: CASSSRGRHTQYF. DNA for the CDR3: TGTGCCAGCAGCTCCCGGGGGAGGCATACGCAGTATTTT.

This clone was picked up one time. The chain's CDR3 is CASSPEGVAKNIQYF. In nucleotides, the CDR3 is TGTGCCAGCAGCCCAGAGGGGGTAGCCAAAAACATTCAGTACTTC. The chain joins TRBV7-9 to TRBJ2-4, with a weak D call TRBD1 (6 bases). With 5 bases removed from V and 0 bases from J, the gap between germline ends came to 11 bases. This CDR3 region has 15 residues. The germline CDR1 and CDR2 sequences are SEHNR and FQNEAQ (reference sequence).

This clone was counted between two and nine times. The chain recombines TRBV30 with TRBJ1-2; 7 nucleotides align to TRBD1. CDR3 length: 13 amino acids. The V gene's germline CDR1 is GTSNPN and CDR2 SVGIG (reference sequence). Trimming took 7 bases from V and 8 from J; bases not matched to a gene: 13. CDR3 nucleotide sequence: TGTGCCTACCACAGGGTAGGGGGCCTGGGCTACACCTTC. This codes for CAYHRVGGLGYTF.

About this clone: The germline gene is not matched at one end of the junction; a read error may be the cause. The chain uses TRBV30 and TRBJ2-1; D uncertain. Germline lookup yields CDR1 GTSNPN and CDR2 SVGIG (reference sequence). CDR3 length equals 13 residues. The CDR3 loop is CAWSNSLLNEQLF. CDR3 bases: TGTGCCTGGAGTAACAGCCTACTGAATGAGCAGCTCTTC.

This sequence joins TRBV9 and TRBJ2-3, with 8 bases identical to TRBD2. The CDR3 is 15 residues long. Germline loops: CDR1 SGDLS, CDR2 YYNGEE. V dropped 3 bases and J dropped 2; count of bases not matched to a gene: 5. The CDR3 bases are TGTGCCAGCAGCGCGCGGGGGGCCCACACAGATACGCAGTATTTT. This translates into CASSARGAHTDTQYF. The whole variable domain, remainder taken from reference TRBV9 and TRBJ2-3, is DSGVTQTPKHLITATGQRVTLRCSPRSGDLSVYWYQQSLDQGLQFLIQYYNGEERAKGNILERFSAQQFPDLHSELNLSSLELGDSALYFCASSARGAHTDTQYFGPGTRLTVL.

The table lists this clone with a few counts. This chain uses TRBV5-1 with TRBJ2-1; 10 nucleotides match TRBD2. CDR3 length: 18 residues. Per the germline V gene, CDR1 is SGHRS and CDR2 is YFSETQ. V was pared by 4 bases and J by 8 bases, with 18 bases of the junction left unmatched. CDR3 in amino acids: CASSLASSGTSERDEQFF. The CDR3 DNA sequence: TGCGCCAGCAGCCTGGCCTCCTCCGGGACTAGCGAACGGGATGAGCAGTTCTTC.

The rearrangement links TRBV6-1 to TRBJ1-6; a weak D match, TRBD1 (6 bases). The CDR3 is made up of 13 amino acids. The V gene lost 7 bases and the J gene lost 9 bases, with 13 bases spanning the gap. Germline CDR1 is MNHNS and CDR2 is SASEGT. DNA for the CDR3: TGTGCCAGCACTAGGGGGATCAGTTCACCCCTCCACTTT. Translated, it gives CASTRGISSPLHF.

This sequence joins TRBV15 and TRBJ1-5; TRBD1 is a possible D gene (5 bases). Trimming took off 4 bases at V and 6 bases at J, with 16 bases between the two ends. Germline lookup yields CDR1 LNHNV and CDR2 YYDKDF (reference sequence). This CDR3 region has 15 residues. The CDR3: CATSIVGRGTQPQHF. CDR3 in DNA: TGTGCCACCAGCATTGTCGGAAGGGGTACTCAGCCCCAGCATTTT.

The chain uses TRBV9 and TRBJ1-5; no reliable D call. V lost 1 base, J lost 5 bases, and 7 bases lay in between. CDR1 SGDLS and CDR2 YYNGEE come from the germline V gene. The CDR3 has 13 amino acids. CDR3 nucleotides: TGTGCCAGCAGCGTAACGGTAGATCAGCCCCAGCATTTT. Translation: CASSVTVDQPQHF.